This is a list of T cell receptor beta chains from one sample in a study of blood T cell repertoires in COVID-19. TCRdb's copy holds only in-frame clones and misses some; the assay was immunoSEQ multiplex PCR. The repertoire consists of 90,000 to 130,000 clones, with 70% to 90% occurring once and the leading ten covering about 3.5%. The sequenced sample consisted of peripheral blood. The source of these receptors is a woman aged 45-60 years with acute or convalescent COVID-19. Both conserved end residues are part of each CDR3. Expanded clones get a size class; other rows say once, few or many, or leave the size out.

clone_size	v_call	j_call	cdr3_aa
.	TRBV5-1	TRBJ2-3	CASSPPGMEAGVTDTQYF
.	TRBV4-2	TRBJ2-5	CASSQGGRRGQETQYF
.	TRBV19	TRBJ1-5	CATCRGRKGNQPQHF
.	TRBV2	TRBJ1-1	CASSGNSYTEAFF
.	TRBV27	TRBJ1-6	CASRAGNSPLHF
.	TRBV19	TRBJ1-2	CASRVGTAYGYTF
.	TRBV28	TRBJ2-1	CASSSSARGRQFF
.	TRBV3-1/TRBV3-2	TRBJ2-1	CASSRRPQGGAGSNEQFF
.	TRBV7-2	TRBJ2-2	CASSFTSGSGELFF
.	TRBV30	TRBJ2-2	CAWSKDRGRGELFF
.	TRBV4-2	TRBJ2-2	CAGRRGVNTGELFF
.	TRBV30	TRBJ1-1	CAWRRQGNTEAFF
few	TRBV6-2/TRBV6-3	TRBJ2-2	CASSDTGYTGELFF
.	TRBV3-1/TRBV3-2	TRBJ2-3	CASSRGRNTDTQYF
.	TRBV5-1	TRBJ2-7	CASSLGGQGGQYF
.	TRBV3-1/TRBV3-2	TRBJ2-3	CASSQVRTSGTDTQYF
once	TRBV2	TRBJ2-5	CASSLAETQYF
.	TRBV3-1/TRBV3-2	TRBJ1-3	CASRRAQEFSGNTIYF
.	TRBV19	TRBJ2-2	CASSDPRGPNTGELFF
.	TRBV19	TRBJ2-1	CASSTGQVLSYNEQFF
.	TRBV27	TRBJ1-1	CASSKDRVGEAFF
.	TRBV3-1/TRBV3-2	TRBJ1-2	CASSQEWASPYGYTF
.	TRBV7-2	TRBJ2-3	CASSWSGDTQYF
.	TRBV21-1	TRBJ2-7	CASSKWSGSPTYEQYF
.	TRBV12-3/TRBV12-4	TRBJ1-2	CASSPDVSYGYTF
.	TRBV6-5	TRBJ2-1	CASRVSGTHEQFF
once	TRBV6-2/TRBV6-3	TRBJ2-7	CASSDYPVRQYF
.	TRBV7-9	TRBJ1-1	CASSFPATGRNTEAFF
.	TRBV15	TRBJ2-4	CATSRPRDTLAKNIQYF
.	TRBV2	TRBJ2-7	CAGAEGGYSYEQYF
.	TRBV28	TRBJ2-3	CASSQAGANTDTQYF
.	TRBV19	TRBJ2-1	CASSIDRSDRSSYNEQFF
once	TRBV5-1	TRBJ1-1	CASSITGLPEAFF
.	TRBV10-1	TRBJ1-2	CASSGNLGGYTF